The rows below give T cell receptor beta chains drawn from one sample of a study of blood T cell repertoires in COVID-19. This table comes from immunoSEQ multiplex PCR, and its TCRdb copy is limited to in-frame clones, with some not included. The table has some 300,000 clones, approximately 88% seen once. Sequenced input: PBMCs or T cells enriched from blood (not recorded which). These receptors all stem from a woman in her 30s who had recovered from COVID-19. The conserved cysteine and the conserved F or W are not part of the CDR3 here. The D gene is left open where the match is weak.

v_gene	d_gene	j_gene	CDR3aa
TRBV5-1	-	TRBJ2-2	ASSLSLRDTGELF
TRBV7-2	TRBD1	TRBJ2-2	ASLNEGQGTGELF
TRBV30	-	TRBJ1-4	AWSGLGGNEKLF
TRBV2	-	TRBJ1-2	ASSTDRAGYT
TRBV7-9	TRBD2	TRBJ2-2	ASSLFTSGKDGELF
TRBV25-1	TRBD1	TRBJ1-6	ASSEFTGGESPLH
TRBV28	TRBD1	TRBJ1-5	ASITRRQGIGQPQH
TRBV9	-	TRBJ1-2	ASSATRGYGYT
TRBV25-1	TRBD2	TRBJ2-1	ASSPSGGAAYNEQF
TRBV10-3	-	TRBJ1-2	AIRGQKINLNYGYT
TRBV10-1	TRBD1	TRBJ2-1	ASSESVGGEQF
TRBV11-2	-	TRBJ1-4	ASSLKAAPGNEKLF
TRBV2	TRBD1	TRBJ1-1	ATLGQAYPVNTEAF
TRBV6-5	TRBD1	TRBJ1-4	ASSYPGGLNEKLF
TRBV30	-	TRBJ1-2	AWSSEANYGYT
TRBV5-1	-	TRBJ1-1	ASSLGSGGMNTEAF
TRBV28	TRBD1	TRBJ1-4	ATLTTGAIEKLF
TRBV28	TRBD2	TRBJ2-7	ASNVRVLAGTSDYEQY
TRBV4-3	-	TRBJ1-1	ASSQTALLTEAF
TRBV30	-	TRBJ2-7	AWSVGWAGANEQY
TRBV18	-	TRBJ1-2	ASSVQGSNGYT
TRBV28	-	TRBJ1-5	ASSPLEELLAGWHQPQH